The next 5 T cell receptor beta chains were all read from a single sample in a study of T cell responses to AZD1222 COVID-19 vaccine. Measured with immunoSEQ multiplex PCR; TCRdb has only the in-frame clones, and not every one. The sample holds around 150,000 clones, around 90% seen once. The sequencing here drew on peripheral blood, taken 28 days after the second AZD1222 dose. All receptors derive from an adult who received the AZD1222 COVID-19 vaccine.

J is TRBJ1-2 and V is TRBV11-3; D is unresolved. CDR1 is SGHNT and CDR2 is YENEEA in the germline V gene. This CDR3 spans 13 amino acids. Trimming shortened V by 4 bases and J by 2 bases, and 8 bases separated the two germline ends. Here the CDR3 reads CASSSEVNYGYTF. CDR3 coding DNA: TGTGCCAGCAGCTCAGAAGTAAACTATGGCTACACCTTC.

The genes are TRBV30 and TRBJ2-2; D may be TRBD1 (5 bases). Per the germline V gene, CDR1 is GTSNPN and CDR2 is SVGIG (reference sequence). The length of the CDR3 is 14 residues. Trimming removed 3 bases from V and 5 bases from J, with 13 bases in between. CDR3 bases: TGTGCCTGGAGCAACAGGATCGAGACCGGGGAGCTGTTTTTT. It encodes CAWSNRIETGELFF.

The chain is built from TRBV28 and TRBJ1-3; D gene unclear. Per the germline V gene, CDR1 is MDHEN and CDR2 is SYDVKM. V was shortened by 5 bases and J by 0 bases, with 11 bases between the two germline ends. The CDR3 loop spans 15 amino acids. The CDR3 nucleotides are TGTGCCAGCAGTCCCCAGACCGACTCTGGAAACACCATATATTTT. Amino acids: CASSPQTDSGNTIYF.

The rearrangement links TRBV11-2 to TRBJ1-3; 8 bases are a match to TRBD1. Germline V gene sequence: CDR1 SGHAT, CDR2 FQNNGV. The junction had 5 bases not matched to a gene; V was cut back by 5 bases and J by 2 bases. CDR3 length: 15 residues. The CDR3 bases are TGTGCCAGCAGCCGCGGGACAGGAACTGGAAACACCATATATTTT. This gives the protein CASSRGTGTGNTIYF.

This clone is a singleton in its sample. The gene calls are TRBV12-5 and TRBJ2-7, with 10 bases matching TRBD2. This CDR3 comprises 15 residues. With 3 bases clipped from V and 2 bases from J, the junction kept 4 bases outside the gene matches. Germline V gives CDR1 LGHNT, CDR2 FRNRAP. In DNA, the CDR3 is TGTGCTAGTGGTTTCGCTAGCGGGAGCGCCTACGAGCAGTACTTC. It codes for CASGFASGSAYEQYF.